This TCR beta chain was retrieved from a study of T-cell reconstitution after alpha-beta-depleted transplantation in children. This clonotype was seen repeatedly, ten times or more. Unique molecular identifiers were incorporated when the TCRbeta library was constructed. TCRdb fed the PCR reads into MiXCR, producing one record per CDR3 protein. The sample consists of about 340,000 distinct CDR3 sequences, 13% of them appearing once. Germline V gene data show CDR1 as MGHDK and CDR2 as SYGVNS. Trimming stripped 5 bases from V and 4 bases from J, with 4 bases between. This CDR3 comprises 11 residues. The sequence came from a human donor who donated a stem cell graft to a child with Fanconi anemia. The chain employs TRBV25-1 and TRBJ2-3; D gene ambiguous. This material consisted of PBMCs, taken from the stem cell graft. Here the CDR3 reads CASSMADTQYF. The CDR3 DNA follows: TGTGCCAGCAGTATGGCAGATACGCAGTATTTT.